This T cell receptor beta chain originates from a study of CD8+ T cells in alopecia areata. As for the study in general: Treated patients were given 5 to 10 mg oral tofacitinib twice daily.

Treatment given: oral pan-JAK inhibitor, 5-10 mg twice daily. cDNA serving as the sequencing template came from extracted, reverse transcribed RNA. The assay was immunoSEQ multiplex PCR, and TCRdb's table has in-frame clones only and misses some. The profile shows more than 150,000 clones, approximately 49% of them singletons. Trimming removed 10 bases from V and 0 bases from J, with 13 bases in between. Germline loops: CDR1 SNHLY, CDR2 FYNNEI. This CDR3 has 13 amino acids. The sequences come from CD8+ T cells sorted from blood, collected at roughly week 53, from a patient treated with tofacitinib. The receptor's source is a human donor with alopecia areata. The J gene is TRBJ2-7, the V gene TRBV2; D may be TRBD1 or TRBD2 (5 bases each). This CDR3 is CAITRGRSYEQYF. The CDR3 DNA reads TGTGCCATCACCCGGGGCCGCTCCTACGAGCAGTACTTC.